A single sample gave rise to the 8 T cell receptor beta chains below, sequenced in a study of tumor-infiltrating lymphocytes in primary liver carcinoma. A constant-region primer primed TCR beta cDNA synthesis from roughly 520 ng of total RNA. ARM-PCR, slightly modified, supplied the TCR beta libraries through three nested multiplex PCR rounds. The opening two PCR rounds, approximately 10 cycles each, paired TRBV1-TRBV30 forward primers with a C-beta reverse primer. TCRdb reanalysed the multiplex PCR reads using MiXCR and keeps one entry per CDR3 protein. The profile shows approximately 20,000 distinct CDR3 sequences, about three quarters of them singletons. The study co-extracted DNA and RNA from roughly 20-30 mg of unsorted bulk tissue. Sequences were obtained from liver tumor tissue from sampling region 1. Subset noted: tumor region T1, superior pole. Receptor source: a woman in her 30s with primary liver carcinoma and hepatitis B virus infection.

In the case of this clonotype: The junction does not match germline at one end; this may be a read error. J is TRBJ2-2 and V is TRBV6-5, with 8 bases fitting TRBD1. This CDR3 region has 15 residues. Germline values: CDR1 MNHEY, CDR2 SVGAGI. CDR3 amino acids: CASSPRTGFTWERFF. The CDR3 DNA follows: TGTGCCAGCAGTCCGCGGACAGGGTTCACCTGGGAGCGGTTTTTC.

The table lists this clonotype with many counts. The chain combines TRBV21-1 with TRBJ2-2; the table's D gene call, TRBD1, was not cross checked with the DNA. TRBV21-1 is a pseudogene segment. This CDR3 comprises 16 residues. The CDR3 region is CASSKKDRARTGELFF. The CDR3 DNA reads TGTGCCAGCAGCAAGAAGGACAGGGCCCGCACCGGGGAGCTGTTTTTT.

This clonotype was detected a few times. This sequence joins TRBV11-2 and TRBJ2-1, with 11 bases aligning to TRBD1. Looked up from germline, CDR1 is SGHAT and CDR2 is FQNNGV. The CDR3 length is 16 residues. The V gene end was trimmed by 4 bases and the J gene end by 5 bases; junction bases not matched to a gene: 7. DNA for the CDR3: TGTGCCAGCAGCTGGGCCGGGACAGGGGGAAACAATGAGCAGTTCTTC. It is translated as CASSWAGTGGNNEQFF.

In this sample, this clonotype turned up many times. The genes are TRBV7-3 and TRBJ1-3; D perhaps matches TRBD1 (6 bases). This CDR3 region has 16 residues. Trimming left V 0 bases short and J 8 bases short, with 17 bases between. CDR1 and CDR2 from the germline V gene are SGHTA and FQGTGA. CDR3: CASSLTVRGPFYTIYF. In DNA, the CDR3 is TGTGCCAGCAGCTTAACTGTCAGGGGTCCTTTCTACACCATATATTTT.

About this clonotype itself: A much larger clone differs from this one at a single base, so this may be a read error. The conserved closing phenylalanine or tryptophan is absent in this CDR3, likely reflecting a read error. The DNA is omitted, as the CDR3 cannot be located on it reliably, and the CDR3 follows TCRdb's listing. The chain carries TRBV5-5 and TRBJ1-6. In germline, CDR1 is SGHKS, CDR2 YYEKEE (reference sequence). The CDR3 is 14 amino acids long, termini counted. CDR3 loop: CASSLDVSNSPLLY.

To note about this clonotype: A read error may account for a junction end that differs from germline. The chain joins TRBV11-3 to TRBJ2-1; 7 positions agree with TRBD2. The CDR3 is 13 amino acids. CDR1 SGHNT and CDR2 YENEEA come from the germline V gene. The CDR3, as DNA: TGTGCAGGCGCTGGCGGGAGTGGGAATGAGCAGTTTTTC. Protein sequence: CAGAGGSGNEQFF.

The rearrangement links TRBV12-5 to TRBJ2-3; no definite D call. This CDR3 contains 13 residues. V was shortened by 5 bases and J by 4 bases, with 10 bases between the two germline ends. CDR1 and CDR2 from the germline V gene are LGHNT and FRNRAP. CDR3 in amino acids: CASGPGAADTQYF. As DNA, the CDR3 is TGTGCTAGTGGTCCAGGCGCGGCAGATACGCAGTATTTT.

To note about this clonotype: A much larger clonotype is one base distant, so this may be a read error. This chain links TRBV18 with TRBJ2-2; D possibly corresponds to TRBD2 (5 bases). This CDR3 is 16 amino acids long. V was trimmed by 0 bases and J by 5 bases, leaving 13 bases between them. Germline-derived CDR1 and CDR2 are KGHSH and LQKENI. The DNA of the CDR3 is TGTGCCAGCTCACCACCTAATAGCGAGATGACCGGGGAGCTGTTTTTT. The encoded protein is CASSPPNSEMTGELFF.